The subject of this entry is one T cell receptor (beta chain). Antigen specificity is unknown. The time point denotes: baseline pretreatment blood. Treatment specified: 15 Gy SBRT to primary tumor, nephrectomy 4 weeks later. The sample comes from a study of radiation and T cells in renal cell carcinoma. Study results and caveats: Baseline intratumoral clonotype presence is unknown without pretreatment biopsies.

TCRdb keeps only in-frame clones here, not all; method: immunoSEQ multiplex PCR. Of about 140,000 clones listed, around four fifths were seen once; the top ten hold roughly a quarter. The source material was blood, sampled from a patient whose treatment included radiotherapy and nephrectomy. The TCR originated in a woman in her 50s with renal cell carcinoma.

The CDR3 region is CASSYLGINSNQPQHF. For the CDR3, the DNA is TGTGCCAGCAGTTACTTGGGCATCAATAGCAATCAGCCCCAGCATTTT. This rearrangement joins TRBV6-6 to TRBJ1-5; D is uncertain. V was shortened by 1 base and J by 0 bases, with 10 bases between the two germline ends. The CDR3 spans 16 residues. Germline assignment: CDR1 MNHNY and CDR2 SVGAGI (reference sequence).